This is a list of T cell receptor beta chains from one sample in a study of CXCR3-negative and CXCR3-positive naive CD8 T cells. TCRdb re-analyzed the 5' RACE reads; it lists each CDR3 protein once, without DNA. The sample holds 130,000 or so distinct CDR3 sequences. Sequencing was performed on naive CXCR3+ CD8+ T cells from blood. These receptors originate from a human donor in good health. Some clones in this sample may be carry-over from other donors' samples. CDR3s include the opening cysteine and the closing phenylalanine or tryptophan.

CDR3: CASRRRDRAITDTQYF; J: TRBJ2-3; V: TRBV28
CDR3: CASSEGGSYNSPLHF; J: TRBJ1-6; V: TRBV9
CDR3: CASSQEPSVSYEQYF; J: TRBJ2-7; V: TRBV4-1
CDR3: CASRTDGGNEQFF; J: TRBJ2-1; V: TRBV5-1
CDR3: CASSQVVGLNEKLFF; J: TRBJ1-4; V: TRBV4-1
CDR3: CASSSDNSYEQYF; J: TRBJ2-7; V: TRBV4-1
CDR3: CASSLALGMGDTQYF; J: TRBJ2-3; V: TRBV7-9
CDR3: CSAVVLAGGNEQFF; J: TRBJ2-1; V: TRBV20-1
CDR3: CASSYAGANTEAFF; J: TRBJ1-1; V: TRBV6-2/TRBV6-3
CDR3: CATSRDHEARLAFF; J: TRBJ1-1; V: TRBV15
CDR3: CASSYSITGTNTEAFF; J: TRBJ1-1; V: TRBV6-2/TRBV6-3
CDR3: CASSKYRQSSYNEQFF; J: TRBJ2-1; V: TRBV12-3/TRBV12-4
CDR3: CASSARTGGYEQYF; J: TRBJ2-7; V: TRBV7-2
CDR3: CASSQGEGTEAFF; J: TRBJ1-1; V: TRBV3-1
CDR3: CSVVLAGVTMNTEAFF; J: TRBJ1-1; V: TRBV29-1
CDR3: CSFRLAGDSYNEQFF; J: TRBJ2-1; V: TRBV29-1
CDR3: CASSSQAGRNEQFF; J: TRBJ2-1; V: TRBV2
CDR3: CASSTPRNEKYF; J: TRBJ2-7; V: TRBV19
CDR3: CASSPSTGVGSYEQYF; J: TRBJ2-7; V: TRBV7-9
CDR3: CASSYLEGSRVETQYF; J: TRBJ2-5; V: TRBV27
CDR3: CASSYRGEGTEAFF; J: TRBJ1-1; V: TRBV6-5
CDR3: CASRRRTGELFF; J: TRBJ2-2; V: TRBV7-7
CDR3: CASSQLPPGAVGYTF; J: TRBJ1-2; V: TRBV4-2
CDR3: CSVQGPYEQYF; J: TRBJ2-7; V: TRBV29-1
CDR3: CASGGQFRLAYGYTF; J: TRBJ1-2; V: TRBV6-5
CDR3: CASSSPSSADYGYTF; J: TRBJ1-2; V: TRBV7-9
CDR3: CASSLTGGYEQYF; J: TRBJ2-7; V: TRBV7-9
CDR3: CASSYPGTAYLYEQYF; J: TRBJ2-7; V: TRBV5-5
CDR3: CASSPFKTEDYEQYF; J: TRBJ2-7; V: TRBV5-1